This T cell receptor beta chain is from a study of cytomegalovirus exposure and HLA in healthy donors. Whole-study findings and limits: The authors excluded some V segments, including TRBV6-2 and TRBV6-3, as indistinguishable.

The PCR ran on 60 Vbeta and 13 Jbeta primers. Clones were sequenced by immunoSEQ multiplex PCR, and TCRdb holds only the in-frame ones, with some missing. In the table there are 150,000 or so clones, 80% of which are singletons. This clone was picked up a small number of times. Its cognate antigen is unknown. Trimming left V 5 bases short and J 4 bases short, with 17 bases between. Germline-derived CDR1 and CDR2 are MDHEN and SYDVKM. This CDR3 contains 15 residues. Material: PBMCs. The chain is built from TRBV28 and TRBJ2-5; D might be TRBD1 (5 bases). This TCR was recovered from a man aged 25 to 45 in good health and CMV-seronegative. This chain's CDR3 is CASSGASPRGETQYF. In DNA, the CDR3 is TGTGCCAGCAGTGGGGCGAGCCCGCGAGGAGAGACCCAGTACTTC.